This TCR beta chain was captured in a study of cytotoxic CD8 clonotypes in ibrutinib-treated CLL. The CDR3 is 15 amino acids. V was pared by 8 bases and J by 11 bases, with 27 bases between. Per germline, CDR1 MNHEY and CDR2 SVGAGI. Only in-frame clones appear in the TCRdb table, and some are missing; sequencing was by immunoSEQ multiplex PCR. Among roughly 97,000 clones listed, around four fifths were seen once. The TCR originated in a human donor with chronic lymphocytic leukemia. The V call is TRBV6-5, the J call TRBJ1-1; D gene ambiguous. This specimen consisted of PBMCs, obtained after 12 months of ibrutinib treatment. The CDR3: CASQPSGPGFEYAFF. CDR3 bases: TGTGCCAGCCAACCCTCCGGACCCGGTTTTGAGTACGCTTTCTTT.